This T cell receptor beta chain was identified in a study of T cells after somatic rescue of genetic block. This CDR3 has 17 residues. Trimming at V came to 1 base and at J to 3 bases, leaving 10 bases not matched to a gene. Germline CDR1 and CDR2: ENHRY and SYGVKD. This table comes from immunoSEQ multiplex PCR, and its TCRdb copy is limited to in-frame clones, with some not included. This sample has roughly 58,000 clones, with approximately 96% found just once. Material for sequencing was peripheral blood mononuclear cells (PBMCs). The sequence was collected from a child younger than two. The chain employs TRBV10-3 and TRBJ2-7, with 9 bases lining up with TRBD1. CDR3 residues: CAISEFYRGPLFYEQYF. In nucleotides, the CDR3 is TGTGCCATCAGTGAGTTTTACAGGGGGCCTCTTTTCTACGAGCAGTACTTC.